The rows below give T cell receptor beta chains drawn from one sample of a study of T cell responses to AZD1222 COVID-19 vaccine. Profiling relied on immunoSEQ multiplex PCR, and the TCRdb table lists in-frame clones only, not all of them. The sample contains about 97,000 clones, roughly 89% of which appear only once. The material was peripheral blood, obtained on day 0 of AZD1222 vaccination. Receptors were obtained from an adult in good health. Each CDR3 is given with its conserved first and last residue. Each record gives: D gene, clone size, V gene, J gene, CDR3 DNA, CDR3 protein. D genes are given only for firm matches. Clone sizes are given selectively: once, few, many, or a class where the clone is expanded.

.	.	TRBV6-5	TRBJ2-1	TGTGCCAGCACCCTACGGGAGTCGGAGGGGCATGAGCAGTTCTTC	CASTLRESEGHEQFF
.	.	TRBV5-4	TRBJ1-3	TGTGCCAGCAGCTTGGCTGGGACCGATGCTTCTGGAAACACCATATATTTT	CASSLAGTDASGNTIYF
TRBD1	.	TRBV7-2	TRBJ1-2	TGTGCCAGCAGCTTAGTACAGGGGGCGAATGGCTACACCTTC	CASSLVQGANGYTF
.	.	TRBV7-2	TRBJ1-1	TGTGCCAGCAGTTTTTCAGAGAACACTGAAGCTTTCTTT	CASSFSENTEAFF
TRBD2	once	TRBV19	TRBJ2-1	TGTGCCAGTAGTATATGGGGACTAGGGAGGAACAATGAGCAGTTCTTC	CASSIWGLGRNNEQFF
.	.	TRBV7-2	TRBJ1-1	TGTGCCAGCCTCCGCGGGCAGGGAAGACACACTGAAGCTTTCTTT	CASLRGQGRHTEAFF
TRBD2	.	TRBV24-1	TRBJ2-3	TGTGCCACCAGTGATAGCGGGGGGGGACGAGGCACAGATACGCAGTATTTT	CATSDSGGGRGTDTQYF
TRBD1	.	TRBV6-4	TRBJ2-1	TGTGCCAGCAGTGCCCAAGGACAGGAGAACAATGAGCAGTTCTTC	CASSAQGQENNEQFF
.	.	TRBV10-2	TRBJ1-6	TGCGCCAGCAGTGAGTCGTGGGGTCATTCACCCCTCCACTTT	CASSESWGHSPLHF
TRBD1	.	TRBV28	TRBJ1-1	TGTGCCAGCAGTCACAGGGGCCGCCTGCTTGGTGAAGCTTTCTTT	CASSHRGRLLGEAFF
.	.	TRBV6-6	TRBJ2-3	TGTGCCAGCAGTTACAGGGACAGCACAGATACGCAGTATTTT	CASSYRDSTDTQYF
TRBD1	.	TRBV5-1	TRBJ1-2	TGCGCCAGCAGCACGGACAGGGGTTCCTATGGCTACACCTTC	CASSTDRGSYGYTF
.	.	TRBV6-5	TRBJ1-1	TGTGCCAGCAGTTTCGCTGAGGGGGGAGGAAGAGACCCTTTCTTT	CASSFAEGGGRDPFF